The 27 T cell receptor beta chains given below trace back to one sample, sequenced in a study of patients and donors after allogeneic stem cell transplantation. Via MiXCR, TCRdb re-called the RT-PCR reads, giving one row per CDR3 protein. This table has about 960,000 distinct CDR3 sequences, approximately 19% appearing once. The sequenced sample was blood, either unsorted or a sorted T cell fraction (not recorded which). These receptor sequences come from a human donor who was either an allogeneic HSCT recipient or a stem cell or donor lymphocyte infusion donor (not recorded which). It is not recorded whose cells these are; they may come from a transplant donor.

The table lists this clonotype with a few counts. The CDR3 loop is CATSPGHINQPQHF. CDR3 nucleotides: TGTGCCACCAGTCCGGGACATATTAATCAGCCCCAGCATTTT. The rearrangement joins TRBV24-1 to TRBJ1-5, with a possible D match to TRBD1 (6 bases). The CDR3 has 14 residues. Per germline, CDR1 KGHDR and CDR2 SFDVKD. Trimming took 6 bases from V and 4 from J, leaving 12 bases between them.

Regarding this clonotype: The junction differs from germline at one of its ends, possibly a read error. The V gene is TRBV7-9, the J gene TRBJ1-4; 7 nucleotides line up with TRBD1. The CDR3 length is 14 residues. Germline V CDR1 and CDR2: SEHNR, FQNEAQ (reference sequence). The CDR3 region is CASSFGTDNENLFF. As DNA, the CDR3 is TGTGCCAGCAGCTTCGGGACAGATAATGAAAATCTGTTTTTT.

The V gene is TRBV12-3 or TRBV12-4, the J gene TRBJ2-7, with D possibly matching TRBD2 (5 bases). The CDR3 contains 15 residues. V shed 7 bases and J shed 4 bases, with 20 bases lying between them. For the CDR3, the DNA is TGTGCCAGCACCGACCGCCGGGGAGCTGTATACGAGCAGTACTTC. This translates into CASTDRRGAVYEQYF.

To note about this clonotype: A single base separates this from a much larger clone, so it may be a read error. This is likely a read error, given that the CDR3 carries no conserved phenylalanine or tryptophan at its end. The V gene is TRBV20-1, the J gene TRBJ1-1, with D uncertain. Trimming cost V 4 bases and J 4 bases, with 10 bases left between them. The germline gives CDR1 DFQATT, CDR2 SNEGSKA (reference sequence). The CDR3 runs to 12 residues. The CDR3 bases are TGCAGTGCTACCTTCAAGACCACTGAAGCTTTCTTA. Its protein product is CSATFKTTEAFL.

This clonotype occurred many times. The chain links TRBV7-6 to TRBJ1-4; no clear D. Germline CDR1 and CDR2: SGHVS and FNYEAQ. V shed 3 bases and J shed 0 bases, with 11 bases lying between them. The CDR3 is 16 residues long. The CDR3 reads CASSFRTGATNEKLFF. CDR3 nucleotides: TGTGCCAGCAGCTTCCGGACGGGAGCAACTAATGAAAAACTGTTTTTT. Looking up the rest from reference TRBV7-6 and TRBJ1-4 gives the full variable domain: GAGVSQSPRYKVTKRGQDVALRCDPISGHVSLYWYRQALGQGPEFLTYFNYEAQQDKSGLPNDRFSAERPEGSISTLTIQRTEQRDSAMYRCASSFRTGATNEKLFFGSGTQLSVL.

This clonotype was seen a handful of times. The chain links TRBV5-1 to TRBJ1-6, with TRBD1 matching over 9 bases. The junction had 3 bases not matched to a gene; V was cut back by 4 bases and J by 7 bases. The germline V gene encodes CDR1 SGHRS and CDR2 YFSETQ. This CDR3 contains 14 residues. The CDR3 region has the DNA TGCGCCAGCAGCGAACAGGGGGCGAATTCACCCCTCCACTTT. Translation: CASSEQGANSPLHF.

The chain links TRBV29-1 to TRBJ1-2, with unresolved D. This CDR3 is 11 amino acids long. V was clipped by 3 bases and J by 1 base, with 3 bases between them. Germline V CDR1 and CDR2: SQVTM, ANQGSEA. The chain's CDR3 is CSVELNYGYTF. The CDR3 nucleotides read TGCAGCGTTGAGCTTAACTATGGCTACACCTTC.

This chain connects TRBV29-1 to TRBJ1-4, with unresolved D. The V and J ends lost 4 bases and 8 bases respectively, with 5 bases between them. The CDR3 sequence is 10 residues long. Germline V gene data show CDR1 as SQVTM and CDR2 as ANQGSEA. The CDR3 coding sequence is TGCAGCGTTGTTGACGAAAAACTGTTTTTT. Its protein product is CSVVDEKLFF.

This chain connects TRBV4-1 to TRBJ2-7; TRBD2 agrees at 10 bases. This CDR3 is 18 amino acids long. Germline V gene data show CDR1 as MGHRA and CDR2 as YSYEKL. V dropped 1 base and J dropped 0; count of bases not matched to a gene: 9. CDR3 sequence: CASSQGGLAGDASYEQYF. The CDR3 DNA reads as TGCGCCAGCAGCCAAGGTGGGCTAGCGGGAGATGCCTCCTACGAGCAGTACTTC.

This clonotype showed up just a few times. The chain uses TRBV5-6 and TRBJ2-5; 8 bases fit TRBD2. V lost 5 bases and J lost 5; bases outside the gene matches: 11. CDR1 and CDR2 (germline): SGHDT, YYEEEE. This CDR3 region has 15 residues. CDR3 sequence reads: CASRFIGGALETQYF. The CDR3 nucleotides read TGTGCCAGCAGATTTATCGGGGGGGCCTTGGAGACCCAGTACTTC.

This chain connects TRBV4-2 to TRBJ2-5; the match to TRBD2 covers 12 bases. With 7 bases clipped from V and 2 bases from J, the junction kept 8 bases outside the gene matches. This CDR3 is 16 amino acids long. CDR1 is LGHNA, CDR2 YNFKEQ, per germline. CDR3 in amino acids: CASTLAGGPGQETQYF. The CDR3 DNA is TGTGCCAGCACCCTAGCGGGAGGGCCCGGACAAGAGACCCAGTACTTC.

This clonotype was counted many times. This chain joins TRBV7-8 and TRBJ2-1; D ambiguous. Trimming took 5 bases from V and 7 from J, leaving 9 bases between them. Looked up from germline, CDR1 is SGHVS and CDR2 is FQNEAQ. The CDR3 totals 12 residues. This chain's CDR3 is CASSLSPNEQFF. The CDR3 region has the DNA TGTGCCAGCAGCCTGTCCCCTAATGAGCAGTTCTTC.

This clonotype was seen only a few times. The chain employs TRBV27 and TRBJ1-2, with D tentatively TRBD1 (5 bases). CDR1 is MNHEY and CDR2 is SMNVEV in the germline V gene (reference sequence). V lost 3 bases to trimming and J lost 4 bases, with 9 bases between them. There are 13 residues in the CDR3. This CDR3 reads CASSFRDFYGYTF. In DNA form, the CDR3 reads TGTGCCAGCAGTTTCAGGGATTTCTATGGCTACACCTTC.

The chain uses TRBV6-2 or TRBV6-3 and TRBJ2-3; 13 nucleotides align to TRBD2. The CDR3 has 16 amino acids. Germline-derived CDR1 and CDR2 are MNHEY and SVGEGT. Trimming took 4 bases from V and 2 from J; bases not matched to a gene: 3. CDR3 amino acids: CASSWTSGGTTDTQYF. The CDR3 region has the DNA TGTGCCAGCAGTTGGACTAGCGGGGGAACCACAGATACGCAGTATTTT.

This clonotype was picked up a small number of times. V gene TRBV15 combines with J gene TRBJ2-3; D is unresolved. CDR3 size: 15 residues. CDR1 is LNHNV and CDR2 is YYDKDF in the germline V gene (reference sequence). V gave up 4 bases and J gave up 0 bases, with 11 bases separating them. The CDR3 spells CATSTNPLSTDTQYF. For the CDR3, the DNA is TGTGCCACCAGCACGAACCCCCTGAGCACAGATACGCAGTATTTT.

This clonotype was detected ten times or more. J is TRBJ1-1 and V is TRBV12-3 or TRBV12-4; TRBD1 aligns across 7 bases. The V segment lost 5 bases and the J segment 1 base; nucleotides outside the gene matches: 13. The CDR3 consists of 17 residues. This CDR3 reads CASSERGRGLRNTEAFF. For the CDR3, the DNA is TGTGCCAGCAGTGAGAGGGGGCGCGGGTTGCGGAACACTGAAGCTTTCTTT.

This clonotype was picked up a small number of times. The rearrangement uses TRBV20-1 and TRBJ2-7; TRBD2 matches at 8 bases. The J segment lost 1 base and the V segment lost 6 bases, leaving 8 bases of the junction unmatched. The length of the CDR3 is 14 residues. The germline V gene has CDR1 DFQATT and CDR2 SNEGSKA (reference sequence). In DNA form, the CDR3 reads TGCAGTGCAAGAACTAGCGGAGCATCCTACGAGCAGTACTTC. Translation gives CSARTSGASYEQYF.

Remarks on this clonotype: One junction end disagrees with the germline gene, perhaps due to a read error. The chain links TRBV12-3 or TRBV12-4 to TRBJ2-7; the D gene is possibly TRBD2 (6 bases). This CDR3 has 12 residues. In nucleotides, the CDR3 is TGTGCCAGCAGTTTGCGTAATAGCGGTTCCCATTGG. Translated, it gives CASSLRNSGSHW.

The chain links TRBV20-1 to TRBJ1-1; D uncertain. The CDR3 runs to 12 residues. V was pared by 4 bases and J by 5 bases, with 11 bases between. In germline, CDR1 is DFQATT, CDR2 SNEGSKA (reference sequence). The CDR3 here is CSATPLGTEAFF. The CDR3 DNA reads TGCAGTGCTACGCCCCTAGGAACTGAAGCTTTCTTT.

This clonotype appeared a few times. This rearrangement joins TRBV6-2 or TRBV6-3 to TRBJ2-4; unclear D gene. V lost 10 bases to trimming and J lost 2 bases, with 12 bases between them. Per the germline V gene, CDR1 is MNHEY and CDR2 is SVGEGT. CDR3 length equals 13 residues. The CDR3 DNA follows: TGTGCCACCCGAGAGATGACCAAAAACATTCAGTACTTC. Protein product: CATREMTKNIQYF.

The rearrangement joins TRBV6-1 to TRBJ1-1; the D is unclear. The length of the CDR3 is 15 residues. The germline V gene has CDR1 MNHNS and CDR2 SASEGT. Trimming shortened V by 0 bases and J by 8 bases, and 16 bases separated the two germline ends. The CDR3 reads CASSEAWTYDSEAFF. CDR3 in DNA: TGTGCCAGCAGTGAAGCGTGGACCTATGACTCAGAAGCTTTCTTT.

This chain connects TRBV6-6 to TRBJ2-3; 9 bases are shared with TRBD1. The CDR3 runs 13 residues. Unmatched junction bases numbered 1, after V lost 8 bases and J lost 1 base. CDR1 MNHNY and CDR2 SVGAGI come from the germline V gene (reference sequence). CDR3 sequence reads: CASGDRGTDTQYF. CDR3 in DNA: TGTGCCAGCGGGGACAGGGGCACAGATACGCAGTATTTT.

The rearrangement joins TRBV11-2 to TRBJ2-3; D might be TRBD2 (5 bases). Germline-derived CDR1 and CDR2 are SGHAT and FQNNGV. Trimming pared 2 bases from V and 6 bases from J, leaving 12 bases between. This CDR3 region has 14 residues. In DNA, the CDR3 is TGTGCCAGCAGCTTAAGGCTAGCAGGTGATACGCAGTATTTT. Its protein product is CASSLRLAGDTQYF.

V gene TRBV5-1 combines with J gene TRBJ2-7, with D perhaps assigned TRBD1 or TRBD2 (5 bases each). Trimming took off 4 bases at V and 9 bases at J, with 20 bases between the two ends. Germline CDR1 SGHRS, CDR2 YFSETQ. The CDR3 runs to 14 residues. CDR3 sequence (DNA): TGCGCCAGCAGCCCGGTGGGGGATCCGGTCGGGCAGTACTTC. Its translation is CASSPVGDPVGQYF.

V is TRBV4-1 and J is TRBJ2-1; 7 bases match TRBD2. Germline CDR1 is MGHRA and CDR2 is YSYEKL. The V and J ends lost 1 base and 8 bases, in that order; junction bases with no gene match: 8. The CDR3 has 15 residues. Written as DNA, the CDR3 is TGCGCCAGCAGCCAAGTCCCAGCGGGATCGTATGAGCAGTTCTTC. Translated, it gives CASSQVPAGSYEQFF.

At least ten counts were recorded for this clonotype. One end of the junction is discordant with germline, which a read error may explain. The chain links TRBV5-1 to TRBJ2-1; weak D call: TRBD1 (6 bases). Germline lookup yields CDR1 SGHRS and CDR2 YFSETQ. The CDR3 sequence is 12 residues long. As DNA, the CDR3 is TGTGCCAGCAGCTCCCAGGGGAATGAGCAGTTCTTC. It yields the protein CASSSQGNEQFF.

The DNA for the CDR3 is TGTGCCAGCAGTTTAGCAGCAGGGCAGGGGGGATACAATGAGCAGTTCTTC. Amino acids: CASSLAAGQGGYNEQFF. This rearrangement joins TRBV12-3 or TRBV12-4 to TRBJ2-1; a possible D gene is TRBD1 (7 bases). CDR3 size: 17 residues. Trimming took 0 bases from V and 4 from J, leaving 16 bases between them.